Below are 21 T cell receptor beta chains sequenced from a single sample in a study of cytomegalovirus exposure and HLA in healthy donors. The PCR contained 60 Vbeta and 13 Jbeta primers. Sequencing was performed with immunoSEQ multiplex PCR; in TCRdb, only in-frame clones are kept and a portion is missing. The sample records around 120,000 clones, roughly 80% being singletons. The sample consisted of PBMCs. The receptors shown here come from a woman aged 40-49 years in good health and CMV-seropositive.

The DNA of the CDR3 is TGCAGCGCGAGGGACACCAGCACAGATACGCAGTATTTT. Protein: CSARDTSTDTQYF. The chain has TRBV29-1 and TRBJ2-3, with D possibly matching TRBD1 (6 bases). Trimming shortened V by 7 bases and J by 0 bases, and 11 bases separated the two germline ends. From germline, CDR1 is SQVTM and CDR2 ANQGSEA. There are 13 residues in the CDR3.

The chain links TRBV2 to TRBJ1-6, with TRBD1 matching 7 bases. Germline assignment: CDR1 SNHLY and CDR2 FYNNEI. The CDR3 extends over 14 amino acids. Trimming removed 4 bases from V and 6 bases from J; junction bases left unmatched: 3. CDR3 sequence: CASSGQGSNSPLHF. Here the CDR3 DNA reads TGTGCCAGCAGTGGACAGGGAAGTAATTCACCCCTCCACTTT.

V usage is TRBV4-1 and J usage is TRBJ1-6; 8 bases agree with TRBD1. Trimming cost V 2 bases and J 7 bases; bases outside gene matches: 7. From germline, CDR1 is MGHRA and CDR2 YSYEKL. The length of the CDR3 is 16 residues. CDR3 DNA: TGCGCCAGCAGCCAACTGACAGGGGACGGGAATTCACCCCTCCACTTT. Translation: CASSQLTGDGNSPLHF.

This clone turned up a few times. The chain has TRBV19 and TRBJ1-1; no firm D call. This CDR3 has 14 amino acids. The V end lost 5 bases, the J end lost 3 bases, and 13 bases lay between the germline ends. Germline CDR1 LNHDA, CDR2 SQIVND (reference sequence). The CDR3: CASSYLVEDTEAFF. The CDR3 nucleotides read TGTGCCAGTAGTTATTTGGTGGAGGACACTGAAGCTTTCTTT.

This chain uses TRBV5-5 with TRBJ1-2; no reliable D call. This CDR3 is 13 amino acids long. With 0 bases removed from V and 3 bases from J, the gap between germline ends came to 6 bases. The V gene's germline CDR1 is SGHKS and CDR2 YYEKEE (reference sequence). In DNA, the CDR3 is TGTGCCAGCAGCTTGGGGCCAGACTATGGCTACACCTTC. This sequence encodes CASSLGPDYGYTF.

The chain has TRBV5-1 and TRBJ2-7; D is possibly TRBD1 (7 bases). This CDR3 contains 13 residues. Germline V gene data show CDR1 as SGHRS and CDR2 as YFSETQ. V was clipped by 4 bases and J by 5 bases, with 13 bases between them. CDR3 sequence: CASSPQGGDEQYF. Here the CDR3 DNA reads TGCGCCAGCAGCCCCCAGGGGGGTGACGAGCAGTACTTC.

This chain joins TRBV7-9 and TRBJ1-1; D possibly corresponds to TRBD1 (5 bases). Deletions cut 1 base from V and 6 bases from J, with 12 bases between. The CDR3 is 14 amino acids. The V gene's germline CDR1 is SEHNR and CDR2 FQNEAQ (reference sequence). CDR3 in DNA: TGTGCCAGCAGCTTAGAAGGGTTAGGGGCTGAAGCTTTCTTT. Amino acids: CASSLEGLGAEAFF.

This chain uses TRBV4-3 with TRBJ2-1, with 8 bases matching TRBD2. The ends lost 1 base at V and 6 bases at J; junction bases unmatched: 8. CDR3 length: 16 amino acids. CDR1 and CDR2 from the germline V gene are LGHNA and YSLEER. The chain's CDR3 is CASSQAQAGAPNEQFF. As DNA, the CDR3 is TGCGCCAGCAGCCAAGCTCAAGCGGGAGCTCCCAATGAGCAGTTCTTC.

The V gene is TRBV7-2, the J gene TRBJ2-1; 12 bases are a match to TRBD2. Per germline, CDR1 SGHTA and CDR2 FQGNSA. The CDR3 is 17 amino acids. V lost 4 bases, J lost 9 bases, and 13 bases stayed unmatched. In DNA, the CDR3 is TGTGCCAGCAGCTCCTCCGGGACTAGCGGGCCGGGGAGTGAGCAGTTCTTC. This translates into CASSSSGTSGPGSEQFF.

This chain uses TRBV7-2 with TRBJ1-6; D ambiguous. CDR1 is SGHTA, CDR2 FQGNSA, per germline. The CDR3 totals 15 residues. V dropped 1 base and J dropped 7 bases, with 11 bases sitting between them. CDR3 DNA sequence: TGTGCCAGCAGCTTAGGCCAAAACTGGAATTCACCCCTCCACTTT. The encoded protein is CASSLGQNWNSPLHF. Full variable domain (remainder filled in from reference TRBV7-2 and TRBJ1-6): GAGVSQSPSNKVTEKGKDVELRCDPISGHTALYWYRQSLGQGLEFLIYFQGNSAPDKSGLPSDRFSAERTGGSVSTLTIQRTQQEDSAVYLCASSLGQNWNSPLHFGNGTRLTVT.

The chain uses TRBV2 and TRBJ1-1; 9 bases align to TRBD1. This CDR3 region has 13 residues. CDR1 is SNHLY and CDR2 is FYNNEI in the germline V gene. Trimming at V came to 0 bases and at J to 9 bases, leaving 2 bases not matched to a gene. The CDR3 DNA sequence: TGTGCCAGCAGTGAAGCGGGACAGGGAAAAGCTTTCTTT. This translates into CASSEAGQGKAFF.

The chain combines TRBV7-2 with TRBJ2-7; 8 bases agree with TRBD2. The junction had 17 bases not matched to a gene; V was cut back by 0 bases and J by 10 bases. The V gene's germline CDR1 is SGHTA and CDR2 FQGNSA. The CDR3 spans 17 residues. CDR3 DNA sequence: TGTGCCAGCAGCTTAGCCAGCTTTCGGGGGGGGCCCCCCTTACAGTACTTC. Translated, it gives CASSLASFRGGPPLQYF.

The chain couples TRBV30 to TRBJ2-7; D remains unclear. V was cut by 2 bases and J by 2 bases, with 10 bases left in between. The CDR3 is 13 residues long. Per germline, CDR1 GTSNPN and CDR2 SVGIG (reference sequence). The CDR3 loop is CAWSLGLPYEQYF. For the CDR3, the DNA is TGTGCCTGGAGTCTAGGCCTGCCCTACGAGCAGTACTTC. The full variable domain, rest sourced from reference TRBV30 and TRBJ2-7, is SQTIHQWPATLVQPVGSPLSLECTVEGTSNPNLYWYRQAAGRGLQLLFYSVGIGQISSEVPQNLSASRPQDRQFILSSKKLLLSDSGFYLCAWSLGLPYEQYFGPGTRLTVT.

V is TRBV6-5 and J is TRBJ2-7; 11 bases are shared with TRBD1. CDR1 MNHEY and CDR2 SVGAGI come from the germline V gene. V gave up 4 bases and J gave up 7 bases; unmatched junction bases: 9. The CDR3 extends over 15 amino acids. The CDR3 is CASSWDRGGLSEQYF. DNA of the CDR3: TGTGCCAGCAGTTGGGACAGGGGGGGCCTTAGTGAGCAGTACTTC.

The CDR3 sequence: CASSLGRGANSPLHF. The CDR3 coding sequence is TGCGCCAGCAGCTTGGGGCGGGGCGCCAATTCACCCCTCCACTTT. This chain joins TRBV5-1 and TRBJ1-6, with a possible D match to TRBD1 (5 bases). CDR1 is SGHRS and CDR2 is YFSETQ in the germline V gene. V lost 0 bases, J lost 7 bases, and 11 bases lay in between. The CDR3 is 15 amino acids. Full variable domain (missing parts from reference TRBV5-1 and TRBJ1-6): KAGVTQTPRYLIKTRGQQVTLSCSPISGHRSVSWYQQTPGQGLQFLFEYFSETQRNKGNFPGRFSGRQFSNSRSEMNVSTLELGDSALYLCASSLGRGANSPLHFGNGTRLTVT.

The V and J genes are TRBV12-5 and TRBJ1-5; D is possibly TRBD1 (5 bases). The CDR3 length is 16 residues. Germline values: CDR1 LGHNT, CDR2 FRNRAP. V was clipped by 5 bases and J by 4 bases, with 18 bases between them. CDR3 nucleotides: TGTGCTAGTGGTAAACTCCAATTCGACAGAAATCAGCCCCAGCATTTT. Amino acids: CASGKLQFDRNQPQHF.

This sequence joins TRBV7-2 and TRBJ2-2; possibly TRBD2 for D (6 bases). Trimming took off 5 bases at V and 4 bases at J, with 23 bases between the two ends. The CDR3 length is 18 residues. Germline values: CDR1 SGHTA, CDR2 FQGNSA. The CDR3 DNA reads TGTGCCAGCAGCCTCCGTGACCCGACTAGTCCGGGCACCGGGGAGCTGTTTTTT. It specifies CASSLRDPTSPGTGELFF.

V usage is TRBV5-4 and J usage is TRBJ1-2; D unclear. Germline-derived CDR1 and CDR2 are SGHNT and YYREEE (reference sequence). With 4 bases removed from V and 3 bases from J, the gap between germline ends came to 10 bases. There are 13 residues in the CDR3. The DNA of the CDR3 is TGTGCCAGCAGCCCGGACTCGTACTATGGCTACACCTTC. It translates to CASSPDSYYGYTF.

The V and J genes are TRBV9 and TRBJ2-3, with 8 bases identical to TRBD2. The J segment lost 1 base and the V segment lost 4 bases, leaving 8 bases of the junction unmatched. The CDR3 totals 16 residues. The germline V gene has CDR1 SGDLS and CDR2 YYNGEE. The CDR3: CASSPFPAGGTDTQYF. The CDR3, as DNA: TGTGCCAGCAGCCCCTTTCCAGCGGGGGGCACAGATACGCAGTATTTT.

This sequence joins TRBV10-3 and TRBJ2-2, with D tentatively TRBD1 (6 bases). This CDR3 is built from 17 residues. Germline-derived CDR1 and CDR2 are ENHRY and SYGVKD. Trimming left V 4 bases short and J 3 bases short, with 18 bases between. The CDR3 DNA follows: TGTGCCATCAGTGGTCAGACAGGAGCGTCGCACACCGGGGAGCTGTTTTTT. The encoded protein is CAISGQTGASHTGELFF.

A single count supports this clone. The chain has TRBV4-2 and TRBJ2-7; 9 nucleotides agree with TRBD2. This CDR3 is 18 amino acids long. Trimming removed 0 bases from V and 5 bases from J; junction bases left unmatched: 14. Germline V gene sequence: CDR1 LGHNA, CDR2 YNFKEQ. CDR3 coding DNA: TGTGCCAGCAGCCAAGAACCGACGATGGCGGGAGGGCCCCACGAGCAGTACTTC. Encoded protein: CASSQEPTMAGGPHEQYF.